The rows below give T cell receptor beta chains drawn from one sample of a study of PD-1 and CTLA-4 blockade in melanoma. The table came from immunoSEQ multiplex PCR; TCRdb's copy has only in-frame clones and leaves some out. Of about 16,000 clones listed, 60% to 75% are singletons. Sequencing was performed on CD8+ T cells from peripheral blood, taken before anti-PD-1 treatment. These receptors originate from a human donor with melanoma. Both conserved end residues are trimmed from each CDR3.

TRBJ1-1	TRBV28	ASSRGGSDSFGTEAF
TRBJ2-1	TRBV29-1	SVEREVLGNEQF
TRBJ1-1	TRBV20-1	SVGMAEAF
TRBJ2-5	TRBV7-6	ASSLEVVTQY
TRBJ1-1	TRBV28	ASSLEGARTEAF
TRBJ2-7	TRBV27	ASAQGDSYEQY
TRBJ1-5	TRBV2	ASSSDRSYSNQPQH
TRBJ1-1	TRBV4-1	ASSPRGQGASDTEAF
TRBJ2-7	TRBV19	ASRIGGRISYEQY
TRBJ2-7	TRBV6-4	ASSDPGQGDAEQY
TRBJ1-5	TRBV5-8	ASSSLAGIMYNQPQH